This T cell receptor (beta chain) is drawn from a study of post-analysis software for immune sequencing data (dated by TCRdb to the mid-2010s). Study-wide context: Disease courses on record covered relapsing-remitting, secondary progressive and progressive-relapsing multiple sclerosis, though some patients had no subtype annotation. Patient repertoires were compared against 10 to 12 previously published healthy control repertoires from donors aged roughly 6 to 28 years. A subset of samples was prepared in parallel using single-end sample barcoding, then pooled and co-amplified after Illumina adapter ligation.

The germline V and J ends show losses of 1 base and 2 bases respectively, and no gene match explains 5 bases of the junction. Reading from cysteine to phenylalanine, the CDR3 counts 16 amino acids. The retained sequence is limited to the CDR3, 48 bases, with the frame set at the first base. Taken from the germline V gene (reference sequence), the CDR1 and CDR2 loops are DFQATT and SNEGSKA. What the research found in general, with its limitations: Significantly higher frequencies in patients than in controls were found for about 5 TRBV segments, including TRBV5-6, TRBV5-1 and TRBV20-1. The control group was slightly older than the multiple sclerosis patient group. Strong co-clustering of samples prepared in the same batch was shown by direct clustering with F measure, prompting a batch-effect correction. Significantly lower normalized Chao1 diversity was found in multiple sclerosis patients than in controls, suggesting substantial peripheral T-cell clonal expansion.

The receptor library was made with PCR. For sequencing, an Illumina HiSeq 2500 was employed. To reduce PCR and sequencing biases, unique molecular identifiers were incorporated into the TCR beta cDNA libraries. Some 500,000 cDNA molecules were obtained per 1 to 10 million input T cells, so each molecule approximated one T cell. The same protocol used for the earlier healthy control dataset was applied to prepare and sequence the patient libraries. Samples belonging to the same batch were prepared together, multiplexed and sequenced on a shared HiSeq lane. The original methods were these. Raw barcoded reads were processed with MIGEC, discarding single-read molecular identifier groups before consensus assembly and CDR3 extraction. Clonotype tables were post-analysed with VDJtools, and diversity was normalized by down-sampling all datasets to the smallest sample size. To correct batch-related cross-sample contamination, repertoire overlap clustering matched CDR3 amino acid sequences but not nucleotide sequences. The raw public data were reprocessed by TCRdb itself: fastp quality trimming at Q25, MiXCR clonotype calling, in-frame beta chains only. Rows are combined by CDR3 protein, so each entry shows the most common genes and DNA. Here the V and J calls rest on TCRdb's processing, not on the authors' analysis. A total of 750,000 to 950,000 distinct CDR3 sequences appear in this sample, 53% of them only once. In total, the top ten clones hold under 6% of the sample.

On this clonotype itself: The target of this receptor is not known. Base quality data are lacking; no much larger clone is found one base away.

To demonstrate the VDJtools post-analysis software, the study profiled TCR beta repertoires from the peripheral blood of 13 young patients with multiple sclerosis. Multiple sclerosis patients were children and adolescents aged about 6 to 15 years. The TCR sequence derives from a girl aged 10-17 years with multiple sclerosis. Source material: blood. The sequence is built from TRBV20-1 and TRBJ2-3; 11 bases in the middle match TRBD2. The nucleotide sequence is TGCAGTGCTAGAGGAGGACTAGCGGGCCTCACAGATACGCAGTATTTT. Its coded protein is CSARGGLAGLTDTQYF.